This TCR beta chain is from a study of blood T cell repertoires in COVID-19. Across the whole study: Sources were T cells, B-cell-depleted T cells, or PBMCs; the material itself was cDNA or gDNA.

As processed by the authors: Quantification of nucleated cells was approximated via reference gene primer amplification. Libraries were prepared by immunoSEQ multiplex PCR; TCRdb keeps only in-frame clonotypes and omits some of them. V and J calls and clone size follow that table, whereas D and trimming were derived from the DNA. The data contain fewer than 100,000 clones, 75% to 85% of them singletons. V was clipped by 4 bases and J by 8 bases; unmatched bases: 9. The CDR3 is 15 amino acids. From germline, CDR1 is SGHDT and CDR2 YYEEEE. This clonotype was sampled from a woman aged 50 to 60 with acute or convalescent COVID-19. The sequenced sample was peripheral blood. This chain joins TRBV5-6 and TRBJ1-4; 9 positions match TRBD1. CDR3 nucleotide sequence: TGTGCCAGCAGCGCGGGACAGGGTGTAGGAGAAAAACTGTTTTTT. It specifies CASSAGQGVGEKLFF.